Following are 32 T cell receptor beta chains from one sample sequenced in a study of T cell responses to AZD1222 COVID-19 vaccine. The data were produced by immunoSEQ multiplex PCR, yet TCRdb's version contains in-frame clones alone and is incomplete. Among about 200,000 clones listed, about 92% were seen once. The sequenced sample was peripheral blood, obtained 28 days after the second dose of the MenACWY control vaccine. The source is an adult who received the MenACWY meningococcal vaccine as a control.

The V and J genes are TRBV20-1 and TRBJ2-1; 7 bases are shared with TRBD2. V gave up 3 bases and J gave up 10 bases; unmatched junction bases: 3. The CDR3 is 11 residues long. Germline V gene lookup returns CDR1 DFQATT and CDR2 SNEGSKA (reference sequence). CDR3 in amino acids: CSASWREEQFF. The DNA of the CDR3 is TGCAGTGCTAGTTGGCGGGAGGAGCAGTTCTTC.

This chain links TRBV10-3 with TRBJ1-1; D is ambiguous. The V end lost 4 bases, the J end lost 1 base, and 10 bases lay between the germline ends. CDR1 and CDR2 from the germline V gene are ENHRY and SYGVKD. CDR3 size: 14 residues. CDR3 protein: CAISGVGRNTEAFF. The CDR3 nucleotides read TGTGCCATCAGTGGCGTAGGTAGGAACACTGAAGCTTTCTTT.

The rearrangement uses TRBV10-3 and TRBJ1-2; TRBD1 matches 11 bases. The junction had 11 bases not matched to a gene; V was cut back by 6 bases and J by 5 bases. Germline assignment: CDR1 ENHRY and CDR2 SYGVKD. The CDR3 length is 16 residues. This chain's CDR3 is CAISTNRDRGVYGYTF. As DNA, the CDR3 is TGTGCCATCAGCACTAATAGGGACAGGGGGGTTTATGGCTACACCTTC.

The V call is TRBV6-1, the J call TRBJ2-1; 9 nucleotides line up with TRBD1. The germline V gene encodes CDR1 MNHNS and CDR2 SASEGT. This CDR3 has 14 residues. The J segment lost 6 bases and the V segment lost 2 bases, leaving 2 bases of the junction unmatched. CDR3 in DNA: TGTGCCAGCAGTGAATGGGACAGGGTCAATGAGCAGTTCTTC. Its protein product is CASSEWDRVNEQFF.

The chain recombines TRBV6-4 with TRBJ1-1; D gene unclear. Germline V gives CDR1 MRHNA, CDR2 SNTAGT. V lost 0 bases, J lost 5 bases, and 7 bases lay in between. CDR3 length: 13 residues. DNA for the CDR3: TGTGCCAGCAGTGACTCGACGGGAACTGAAGCTTTCTTT. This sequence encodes CASSDSTGTEAFF.

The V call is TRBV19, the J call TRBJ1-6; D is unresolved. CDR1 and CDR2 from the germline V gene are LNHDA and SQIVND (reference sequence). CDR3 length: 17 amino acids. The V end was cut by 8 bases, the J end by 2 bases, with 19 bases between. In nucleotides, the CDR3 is TGTGCCAGTTCTATGAGGGTAGATTCTACCTATAATTCACCCCTCCACTTT. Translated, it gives CASSMRVDSTYNSPLHF.

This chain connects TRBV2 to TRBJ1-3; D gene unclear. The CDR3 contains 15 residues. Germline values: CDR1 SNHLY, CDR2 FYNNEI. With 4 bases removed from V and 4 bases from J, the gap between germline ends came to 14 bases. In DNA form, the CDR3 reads TGTGCCAGCAGTGCGGTGGGATCTACGGGAAACACCATATATTTT. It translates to CASSAVGSTGNTIYF.

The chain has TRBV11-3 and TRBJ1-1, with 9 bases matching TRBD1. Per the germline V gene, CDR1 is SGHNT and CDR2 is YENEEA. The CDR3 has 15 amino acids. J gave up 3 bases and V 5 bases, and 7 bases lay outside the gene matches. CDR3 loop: CASSTRTGAYTEAFF. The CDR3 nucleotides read TGTGCCAGCAGCACCCGGACAGGGGCGTACACTGAAGCTTTCTTT. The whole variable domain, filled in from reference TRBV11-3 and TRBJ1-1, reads EAGVVQSPRYKIIEKKQPVAFWCNPISGHNTLYWYLQNLGQGPELLIRYENEEAVDDSQLPKDRFSAERLKGVDSTLKIQPAELGDSAVYLCASSTRTGAYTEAFFGQGTRLTVV.

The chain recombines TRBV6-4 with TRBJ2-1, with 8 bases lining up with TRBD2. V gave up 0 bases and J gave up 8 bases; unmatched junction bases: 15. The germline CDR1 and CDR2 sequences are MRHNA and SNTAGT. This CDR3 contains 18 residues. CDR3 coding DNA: TGTGCCAGCAGTGACTCGATTCTACAGCGGGAGAACACCCATGAGCAGTTCTTC. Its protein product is CASSDSILQRENTHEQFF.

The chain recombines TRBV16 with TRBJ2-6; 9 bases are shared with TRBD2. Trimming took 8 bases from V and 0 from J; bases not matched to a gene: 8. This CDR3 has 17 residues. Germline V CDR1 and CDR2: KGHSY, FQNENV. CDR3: CASSRTSVNSGANVLTF. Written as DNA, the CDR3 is TGTGCCAGCTCTCGGACTAGCGTCAACTCTGGGGCCAACGTCCTGACTTTC.

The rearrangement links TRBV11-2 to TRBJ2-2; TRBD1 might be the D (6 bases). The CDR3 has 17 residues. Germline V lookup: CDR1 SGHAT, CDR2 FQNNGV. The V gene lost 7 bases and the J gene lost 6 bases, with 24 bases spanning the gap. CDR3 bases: TGTGCCAGCAAAGCCTCCCCAGGGGTCGACGCCCCCGGGGAGCTGTTTTTT. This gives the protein CASKASPGVDAPGELFF. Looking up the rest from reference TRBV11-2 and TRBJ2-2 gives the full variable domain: EAGVAQSPRYKIIEKRQSVAFWCNPISGHATLYWYQQILGQGPKLLIQFQNNGVVDDSQLPKDRFSAERLKGVDSTLKIQPAKLEDSAVYLCASKASPGVDAPGELFFGEGSRLTVL.

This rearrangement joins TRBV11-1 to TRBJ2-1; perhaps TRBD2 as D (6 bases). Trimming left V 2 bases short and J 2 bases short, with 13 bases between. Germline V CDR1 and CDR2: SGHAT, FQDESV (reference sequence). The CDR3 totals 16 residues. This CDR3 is CASSLIGSVPYNEQFF. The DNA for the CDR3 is TGTGCCAGCAGCTTAATCGGGAGTGTGCCCTACAATGAGCAGTTCTTC. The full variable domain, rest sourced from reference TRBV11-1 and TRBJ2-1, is EAEVAQSPRYKITEKSQAVAFWCDPISGHATLYWYRQILGQGPELLVQFQDESVVDDSQLPKDRFSAERLKGVDSTLKIQPAELGDSAMYLCASSLIGSVPYNEQFFGPGTRLTVL.

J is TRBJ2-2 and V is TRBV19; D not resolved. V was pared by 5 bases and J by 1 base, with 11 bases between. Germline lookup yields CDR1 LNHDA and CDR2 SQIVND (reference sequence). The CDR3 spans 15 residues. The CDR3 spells CASSPSSGNTGELFF. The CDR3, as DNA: TGTGCCAGTAGTCCTTCCTCAGGGAACACCGGGGAGCTGTTTTTT. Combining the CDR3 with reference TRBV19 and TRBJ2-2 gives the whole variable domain DGGITQSPKYLFRKEGQNVTLSCEQNLNHDAMYWYRQDPGQGLRLIYYSQIVNDFQKGDIAEGYSVSREKKESFPLTVTSAQKNPTAFYLCASSPSSGNTGELFFGEGSRLTVL.

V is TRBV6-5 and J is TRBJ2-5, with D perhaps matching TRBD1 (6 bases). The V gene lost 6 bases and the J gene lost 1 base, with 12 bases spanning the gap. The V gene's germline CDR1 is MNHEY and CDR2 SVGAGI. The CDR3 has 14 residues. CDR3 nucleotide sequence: TGTGCCAGCAGCCTTCGGACAGCCCAAGAGACCCAGTACTTC. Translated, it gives CASSLRTAQETQYF.

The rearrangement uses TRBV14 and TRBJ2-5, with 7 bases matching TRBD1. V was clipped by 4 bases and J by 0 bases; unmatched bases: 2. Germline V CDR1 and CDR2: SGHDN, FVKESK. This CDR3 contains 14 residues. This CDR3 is CASSPGQYQETQYF. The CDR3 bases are TGTGCCAGCAGCCCGGGACAGTACCAAGAGACCCAGTACTTC.

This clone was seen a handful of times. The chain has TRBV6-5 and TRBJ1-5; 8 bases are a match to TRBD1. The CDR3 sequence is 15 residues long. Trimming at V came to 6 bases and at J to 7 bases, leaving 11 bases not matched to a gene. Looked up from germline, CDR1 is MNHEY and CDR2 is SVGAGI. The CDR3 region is CASRSGTGGGQPQHF. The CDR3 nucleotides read TGTGCCAGCAGATCTGGGACAGGCGGCGGACAGCCCCAGCATTTT.

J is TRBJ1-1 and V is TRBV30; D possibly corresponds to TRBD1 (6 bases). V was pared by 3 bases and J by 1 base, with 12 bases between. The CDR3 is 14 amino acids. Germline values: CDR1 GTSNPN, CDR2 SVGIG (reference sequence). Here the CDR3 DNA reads TGTGCCTGGAGACAACAGGGTGCGAACACTGAAGCTTTCTTT. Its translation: CAWRQQGANTEAFF. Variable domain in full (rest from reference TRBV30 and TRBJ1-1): SQTIHQWPATLVQPVGSPLSLECTVEGTSNPNLYWYRQAAGRGLQLLFYSVGIGQISSEVPQNLSASRPQDRQFILSSKKLLLSDSGFYLCAWRQQGANTEAFFGQGTRLTVV.

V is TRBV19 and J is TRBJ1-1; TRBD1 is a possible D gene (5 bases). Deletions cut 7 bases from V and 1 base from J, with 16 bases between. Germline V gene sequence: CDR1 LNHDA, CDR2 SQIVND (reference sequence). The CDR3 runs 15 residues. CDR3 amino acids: CASIPGRAPNTEAFF. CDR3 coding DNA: TGTGCCAGTATCCCAGGGAGGGCTCCGAACACTGAAGCTTTCTTT.

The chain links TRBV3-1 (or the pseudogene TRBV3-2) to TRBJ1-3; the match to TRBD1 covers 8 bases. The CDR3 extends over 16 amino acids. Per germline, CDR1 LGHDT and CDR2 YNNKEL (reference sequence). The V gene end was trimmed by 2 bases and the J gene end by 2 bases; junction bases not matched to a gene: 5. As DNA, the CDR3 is TGTGCCAGCAGCCAAATATTGACAGGGGCTGGAAACACCATATATTTT. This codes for CASSQILTGAGNTIYF.

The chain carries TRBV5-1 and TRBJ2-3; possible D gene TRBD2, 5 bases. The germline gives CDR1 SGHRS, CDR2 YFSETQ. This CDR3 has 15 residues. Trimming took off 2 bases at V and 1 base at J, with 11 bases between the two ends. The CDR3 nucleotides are TGCGCCAGCAGCTTTTCGCTGGGAGGCACAGATACGCAGTATTTT. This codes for CASSFSLGGTDTQYF.

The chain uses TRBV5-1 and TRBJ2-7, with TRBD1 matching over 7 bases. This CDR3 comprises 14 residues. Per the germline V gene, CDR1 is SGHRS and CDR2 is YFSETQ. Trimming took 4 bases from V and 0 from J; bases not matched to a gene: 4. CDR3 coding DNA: TGCGCCAGCAGCAGGACAGGAGACTCCTACGAGCAGTACTTC. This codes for CASSRTGDSYEQYF.

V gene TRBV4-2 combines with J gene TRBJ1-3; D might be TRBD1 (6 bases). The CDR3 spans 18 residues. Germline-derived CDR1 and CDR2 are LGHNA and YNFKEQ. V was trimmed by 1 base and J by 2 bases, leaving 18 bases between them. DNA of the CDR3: TGTGCCAGCAGCCAAGCCGCCTGGGGGGGGCGCGCTGGAAACACCATATATTTT. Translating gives CASSQAAWGGRAGNTIYF.

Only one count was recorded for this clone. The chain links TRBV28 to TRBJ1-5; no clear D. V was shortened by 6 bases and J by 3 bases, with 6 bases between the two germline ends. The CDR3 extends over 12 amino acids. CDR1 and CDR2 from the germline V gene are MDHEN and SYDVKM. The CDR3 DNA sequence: TGTGCCAGCAGCGTCACCAATCAGCCCCAGCATTTT. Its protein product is CASSVTNQPQHF.

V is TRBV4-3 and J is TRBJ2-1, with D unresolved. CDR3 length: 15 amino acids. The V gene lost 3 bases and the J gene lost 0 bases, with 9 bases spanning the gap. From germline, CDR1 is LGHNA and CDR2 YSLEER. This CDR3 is CASSQTQGSYNEQFF. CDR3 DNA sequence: TGCGCCAGCAGCCAGACCCAAGGCTCCTACAATGAGCAGTTCTTC.

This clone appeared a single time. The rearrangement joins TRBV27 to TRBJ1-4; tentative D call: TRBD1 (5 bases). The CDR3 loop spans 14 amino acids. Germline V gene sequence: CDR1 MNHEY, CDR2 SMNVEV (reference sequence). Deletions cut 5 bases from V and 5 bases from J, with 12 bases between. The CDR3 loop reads CASSPRGENEKLFF. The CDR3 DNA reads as TGTGCCAGCAGTCCTCGAGGGGAAAATGAAAAACTGTTTTTT.

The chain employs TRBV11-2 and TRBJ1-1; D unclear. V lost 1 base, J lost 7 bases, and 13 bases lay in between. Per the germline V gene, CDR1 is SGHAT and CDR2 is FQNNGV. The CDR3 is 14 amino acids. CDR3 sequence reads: CASSLGPILSEAFF. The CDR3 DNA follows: TGTGCCAGCAGCTTAGGCCCCATTCTAAGTGAAGCTTTCTTT.

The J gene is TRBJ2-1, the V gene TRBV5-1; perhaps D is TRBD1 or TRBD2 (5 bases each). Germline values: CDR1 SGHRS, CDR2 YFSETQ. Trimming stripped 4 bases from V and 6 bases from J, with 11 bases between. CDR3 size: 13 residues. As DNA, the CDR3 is TGCGCCAGCAGCAGGGACCGGTCCAATGAGCAGTTCTTC. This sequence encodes CASSRDRSNEQFF.

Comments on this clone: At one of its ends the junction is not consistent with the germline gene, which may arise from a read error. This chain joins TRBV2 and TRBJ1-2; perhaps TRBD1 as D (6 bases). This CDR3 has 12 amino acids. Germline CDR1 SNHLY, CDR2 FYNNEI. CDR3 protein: CASSEDWAGESF. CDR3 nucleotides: TGTGCCAGCAGTGAAGACTGGGCAGGGGAAAGCTTC.

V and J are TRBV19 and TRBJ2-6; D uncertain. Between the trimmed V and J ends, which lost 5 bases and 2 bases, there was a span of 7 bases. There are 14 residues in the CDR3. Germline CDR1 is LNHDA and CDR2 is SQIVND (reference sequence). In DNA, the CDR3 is TGTGCCAGTAGTCCCAGTGCTGGGGCCAACGTCCTGACTTTC. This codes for CASSPSAGANVLTF. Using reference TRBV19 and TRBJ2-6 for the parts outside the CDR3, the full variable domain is DGGITQSPKYLFRKEGQNVTLSCEQNLNHDAMYWYRQDPGQGLRLIYYSQIVNDFQKGDIAEGYSVSREKKESFPLTVTSAQKNPTAFYLCASSPSAGANVLTFGAGSRLTVL.

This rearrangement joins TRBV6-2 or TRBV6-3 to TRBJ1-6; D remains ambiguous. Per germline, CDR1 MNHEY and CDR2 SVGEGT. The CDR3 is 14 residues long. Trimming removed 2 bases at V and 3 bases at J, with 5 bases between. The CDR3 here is CASSYSNYNSPLHF. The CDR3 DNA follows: TGTGCCAGCAGTTACAGCAACTATAATTCACCCCTCCACTTT.

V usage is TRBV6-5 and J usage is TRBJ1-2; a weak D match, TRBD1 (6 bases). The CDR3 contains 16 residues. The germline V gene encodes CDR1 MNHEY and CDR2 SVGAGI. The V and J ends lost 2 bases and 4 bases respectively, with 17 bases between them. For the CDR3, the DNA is TGTGCCAGCAGTTACACGAATAACAGGGAAAGCTATGGCTACACCTTC. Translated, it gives CASSYTNNRESYGYTF.

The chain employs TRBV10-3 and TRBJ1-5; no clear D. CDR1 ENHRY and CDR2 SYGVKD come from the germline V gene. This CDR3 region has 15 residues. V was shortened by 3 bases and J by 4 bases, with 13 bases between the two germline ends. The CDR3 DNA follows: TGTGCCATCAGTGACTGGAGCGGGGAGAATCAGCCCCAGCATTTT. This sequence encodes CAISDWSGENQPQHF.